These 30 T cell receptor beta chains originate from one sample sequenced in a study of T-cell memory formation after mild COVID-19. TCRdb ran MiXCR on the 5' RACE reads and lists one entry per CDR3 protein. Of 95,000 to 110,000 distinct CDR3 sequences listed, under 15% are singletons. Sample: PBMCs or a T cell subset sorted from them (not recorded which). These TCRs come from a man between 18 and 29 years old who had mild COVID-19 (a few samples of this study predate the infection). Cell type and time point are not known.

This clonotype was seen a handful of times. The chain has TRBV4-1 and TRBJ2-1, with D possibly matching TRBD1 (6 bases). The CDR3 totals 14 residues. The ends were cut back, 3 bases at V and 8 bases at J, with 14 bases in the middle. Germline CDR1 and CDR2: MGHRA and YSYEKL. CDR3 coding DNA: TGCGCCAGCAGCCACGGTCCCAGGGGAGATGAGCAGTTCTTC. Translating it yields CASSHGPRGDEQFF.

This chain connects TRBV6-5 to TRBJ2-1; D is ambiguous. The V gene lost 2 bases and the J gene lost 14 bases, with 10 bases spanning the gap. The CDR3 has 11 amino acids. The V gene's germline CDR1 is MNHEY and CDR2 SVGAGI. The CDR3 here is CASSYGEEEFF. CDR3 bases: TGTGCCAGCAGTTACGGGGAAGAGGAGTTCTTC.

The chain has TRBV6-5 and TRBJ2-1; no definite D call. CDR1 is MNHEY and CDR2 is SVGAGI in the germline V gene. The V gene lost 2 bases and the J gene lost 1 base, with 12 bases spanning the gap. The CDR3 has 16 amino acids. This CDR3 is CASSYNPPFSYNEQFF. CDR3 sequence (DNA): TGTGCCAGCAGTTACAATCCCCCCTTTTCCTACAATGAGCAGTTCTTC.

This clonotype was counted ten times or more. J is TRBJ2-7 and V is TRBV6-5; TRBD1 matches at 9 bases. The V gene's germline CDR1 is MNHEY and CDR2 SVGAGI. CDR3 length: 14 residues. The ends lost 5 bases at V and 4 bases at J; junction bases unmatched: 6. The CDR3 DNA reads TGTGCCAGCAGTGACGGACAGGGGATATACGAGCAGTACTTC. Translating gives CASSDGQGIYEQYF.

This clonotype came up a few times. The rearrangement joins TRBV4-1 to TRBJ1-4, with D possibly matching TRBD1 (5 bases). CDR3 length equals 16 residues. Germline CDR1 is MGHRA and CDR2 is YSYEKL. V was pared by 3 bases and J by 7 bases, with 18 bases between. CDR3 sequence: CASSQTAGVTVEKLFF. The CDR3 region has the DNA TGCGCCAGCAGCCAGACAGCGGGGGTCACGGTTGAAAAACTGTTTTTT.

The chain carries TRBV11-1 and TRBJ2-7, with TRBD2 as a possible D gene (6 bases). The CDR3 runs 15 residues. Germline V gene lookup returns CDR1 SGHAT and CDR2 FQDESV (reference sequence). V lost 4 bases, J lost 1 base, and 14 bases lay in between. The CDR3 loop reads CASSSDPRGSYEQYF. CDR3 in DNA: TGTGCCAGCAGCTCCGACCCCCGGGGGTCCTACGAGCAGTACTTC.

The chain links TRBV7-8 to TRBJ2-2; D gene unclear. Trimming removed 1 base from V and 3 bases from J, with 6 bases in between. This CDR3 is 14 amino acids long. Germline loops: CDR1 SGHVS, CDR2 FQNEAQ. DNA of the CDR3: TGTGCCAGCAGCTTAGGGGTGGACACCGGGGAGCTGTTTTTT. It yields the protein CASSLGVDTGELFF.

In its sample, this clonotype was seen many times. The chain uses TRBV14 and TRBJ1-2; D is uncertain. Germline-derived CDR1 and CDR2 are SGHDN and FVKESK. Trimming pared 4 bases from V and 11 bases from J, leaving 17 bases between. The CDR3 totals 13 residues. This chain's CDR3 is CASSPRAAPGYTF. Here the CDR3 DNA reads TGTGCCAGCAGCCCCCGGGCGGCTCCAGGTTACACCTTC.

A few counts support this clonotype. This chain connects TRBV19 to TRBJ1-6, with D possibly matching TRBD1 (5 bases). This CDR3 is 12 amino acids long. Germline CDR1 and CDR2: LNHDA and SQIVND (reference sequence). Trimming removed 7 bases from V and 9 bases from J, with 10 bases in between. The CDR3 DNA sequence: TGTGCCAGTAAAGGTCAGGGTTCACCCCTCCACTTT. Translating it yields CASKGQGSPLHF.

The sample holds a few counts of this clonotype. This chain connects TRBV6-2 or TRBV6-3 to TRBJ2-3; TRBD1 matches 12 bases. V dropped 2 bases and J dropped 6; count of bases not matched to a gene: 9. The CDR3 consists of 17 residues. CDR1 is MNHEY, CDR2 SVGEGT, per germline. The CDR3 DNA sequence: TGTGCCAGCAGTTACGACTTGGGACAGGGGGCGCCGGATACGCAGTATTTT. Its protein product is CASSYDLGQGAPDTQYF.

This clonotype showed up just a few times. This chain links TRBV7-9 with TRBJ1-2, with TRBD1 identical over 7 bases. The germline CDR1 and CDR2 sequences are SEHNR and FQNEAQ (reference sequence). This CDR3 has 14 amino acids. V shed 4 bases and J 4 bases; nucleotides not matched to a gene: 6. CDR3 in DNA: TGTGCCAGCAGCTCCTCCGGGACAGCCTATGGCTACACCTTC. Translation gives CASSSSGTAYGYTF.

This rearrangement joins TRBV4-1 to TRBJ1-2; TRBD1 matches 7 bases. This CDR3 has 15 amino acids. The V gene end was trimmed by 0 bases and the J gene end by 8 bases; junction bases not matched to a gene: 9. Germline loops: CDR1 MGHRA, CDR2 YSYEKL. CDR3 residues: CASSQDIGDRAGYTF. For the CDR3, the DNA is TGCGCCAGCAGCCAAGATATTGGTGACAGGGCGGGCTACACCTTC.

This clonotype came up many times. The gene calls are TRBV11-2 and TRBJ2-1, with 9 bases that match TRBD1. This CDR3 has 18 residues. V lost 0 bases to trimming and J lost 7 bases; unmatched junction nucleotides: 13. Germline-derived CDR1 and CDR2 are SGHAT and FQNNGV. CDR3 protein: CASSLEPGTGFGVNEQFF. The CDR3 DNA is TGTGCCAGCAGCTTAGAGCCGGGGACAGGGTTCGGCGTGAATGAGCAGTTCTTC.

This chain connects TRBV6-5 to TRBJ1-1; D is uncertain. Germline assignment: CDR1 MNHEY and CDR2 SVGAGI. V was clipped by 1 base and J by 4 bases, with 10 bases between them. This CDR3 has 14 amino acids. The CDR3 here is CASSYLTEGTEAFF. The DNA of the CDR3 is TGTGCCAGCAGTTACTTGACGGAGGGCACTGAAGCTTTCTTT.

In its sample, this clonotype was seen a few times. The V gene is TRBV13, the J gene TRBJ2-1, with 9 bases lining up with TRBD2. The ends lost 3 bases at V and 0 bases at J; junction bases unmatched: 3. CDR1 PRHDT and CDR2 FYEKMQ come from the germline V gene (reference sequence). This CDR3 is 16 amino acids long. The CDR3 is CASSFEAGGSYNEQFF. CDR3 coding DNA: TGTGCCAGCAGCTTCGAAGCGGGGGGCTCCTACAATGAGCAGTTCTTC.

This clonotype has only a few counts. The gene calls are TRBV15 and TRBJ2-1; D not resolved. The CDR3 runs 13 residues. Germline CDR1 and CDR2: LNHNV and YYDKDF (reference sequence). V was pared by 0 bases and J by 4 bases, with 4 bases between. The CDR3 here is CATSRDNYNEQFF. CDR3 DNA: TGTGCCACCAGCAGAGATAATTACAATGAGCAGTTCTTC.

Many counts were recorded for this clonotype. This chain links TRBV7-8 with TRBJ1-2; 7 bases match TRBD1. This CDR3 has 11 amino acids. J was trimmed by 10 bases and V by 5 bases; bases with no gene match: 4. CDR1 is SGHVS and CDR2 is FQNEAQ in the germline V gene. The CDR3 nucleotides read TGTGCCAGCAGCGGGACAGCGGCCTACACCTTC. Its protein is CASSGTAAYTF.

This clonotype showed up just a few times. V gene TRBV5-1 combines with J gene TRBJ2-2, with D perhaps matching TRBD1 (6 bases). CDR1 and CDR2 from the germline V gene are SGHRS and YFSETQ. Trimming shortened V by 2 bases and J by 7 bases, and 15 bases separated the two germline ends. CDR3 length: 15 residues. The CDR3 sequence is CASSLNTGRYGELFF. In nucleotides, the CDR3 is TGCGCCAGCAGCTTAAATACAGGGCGGTACGGGGAGCTGTTTTTT.

This clonotype has only one observation. The V and J genes are TRBV7-9 and TRBJ2-1; D remains ambiguous. CDR3 length: 14 amino acids. Per germline, CDR1 SEHNR and CDR2 FQNEAQ (reference sequence). V lost 5 bases and J lost 9, with 17 bases in between. Here the CDR3 DNA reads TGTGCCAGCAGCGCCCTCCTCAGGTCCCGTGAGCAGTTCTTC. It is translated as CASSALLRSREQFF.

The sample holds a few counts of this clonotype. The gene calls are TRBV27 and TRBJ2-7; 9 nucleotides match TRBD1. Germline values: CDR1 MNHEY, CDR2 SMNVEV (reference sequence). This CDR3 has 14 amino acids. The V and J ends lost 5 bases and 4 bases, in that order; junction bases with no gene match: 6. As DNA, the CDR3 is TGTGCCAGCAGTCCTGGACAGGGGAAGTACGAGCAGTACGTC. This translates into CASSPGQGKYEQYV.

This clonotype was seen many times. V and J are TRBV6-4 and TRBJ2-2; no clear D gene. Looked up from germline, CDR1 is MRHNA and CDR2 is SNTAGT. This CDR3 has 13 residues. The ends were cut back, 0 bases at V and 5 bases at J, with 4 bases in the middle. CDR3 bases: TGTGCCAGCAGTGACTCGACTACCGGGGAGCTGTTTTTT. Translation: CASSDSTTGELFF.

This chain connects TRBV27 to TRBJ1-1; a possible D gene is TRBD1 (5 bases). The CDR3 is 12 amino acids. Looked up from germline, CDR1 is MNHEY and CDR2 is SMNVEV (reference sequence). V was shortened by 7 bases and J by 3 bases, with 9 bases between the two germline ends. The CDR3 reads CASKRGYTEAFF. The CDR3 DNA follows: TGTGCCAGCAAGAGGGGATACACTGAAGCTTTCTTT.

This clonotype has a handful of counts. The chain combines TRBV7-2 with TRBJ2-4, with TRBD2 as a possible D gene (7 bases). The CDR3 length is 18 residues. Germline CDR1 and CDR2: SGHTA and FQGNSA. Trimming took 2 bases from V and 5 from J, leaving 22 bases between them. The CDR3 region has the DNA TGTGCCAGCAGCTTACCCCGGGGGGCTGGGCCCGGGGAAAACATTCAGTACTTC. Protein sequence: CASSLPRGAGPGENIQYF.

The chain uses TRBV3-1 and TRBJ2-1; a weak D match, TRBD2 (6 bases). This CDR3 comprises 14 residues. Trimming pared 0 bases from V and 8 bases from J, leaving 11 bases between. CDR1 is LGHDT, CDR2 YNNKEL, per germline (reference sequence). The CDR3 region has the DNA TGTGCCAGCAGCCAAGAGCGGGGCCCCCATGAGCAGTTCTTC. Its translation: CASSQERGPHEQFF.

This clonotype occurred a few times. The chain couples TRBV12-3 or TRBV12-4 to TRBJ2-7; D not resolved. Trimming left V 0 bases short and J 2 bases short, with 8 bases between. The CDR3 consists of 14 residues. The CDR3 nucleotides read TGTGCCAGCAGTTTAGCAGGACCTACCTACGAGCAGTACTTC. It codes for CASSLAGPTYEQYF.

The chain couples TRBV3-1 to TRBJ2-2, with D perhaps being TRBD1 or TRBD2 (5 bases each). CDR1 is LGHDT, CDR2 YNNKEL, per germline (reference sequence). The CDR3 consists of 14 residues. V was shortened by 4 bases and J by 5 bases, with 11 bases between the two germline ends. CDR3 region: CASSPGHLTGELFF. The CDR3 DNA reads TGTGCCAGCAGCCCGGGGCATCTTACCGGGGAGCTGTTTTTT.

The J gene is TRBJ2-1, the V gene TRBV6-5; weak D call: TRBD1 (5 bases). Trimming removed 5 bases from V and 12 bases from J, with 14 bases in between. Germline V CDR1 and CDR2: MNHEY, SVGAGI. This CDR3 spans 12 amino acids. CDR3 coding DNA: TGTGCCAGCAGTACCGGACAAGCCTGGCAGTTCTTC. Its translation: CASSTGQAWQFF.

This clonotype was seen repeatedly, ten times or more. J is TRBJ2-1 and V is TRBV7-2; D possibly corresponds to TRBD2 (7 bases). The ends were cut back, 5 bases at V and 2 bases at J, with 13 bases in the middle. Germline V lookup: CDR1 SGHTA, CDR2 FQGNSA. CDR3 size: 15 residues. Here the CDR3 reads CASSPRGAPYNEQFF. The CDR3 DNA is TGTGCCAGCAGCCCCCGGGGGGCCCCCTACAATGAGCAGTTCTTC.

This chain connects TRBV7-9 to TRBJ2-7, with 9 bases identical to TRBD1. Germline CDR1 and CDR2: SEHNR and FQNEAQ (reference sequence). This CDR3 region has 13 residues. V lost 5 bases to trimming and J lost 5 bases; unmatched junction nucleotides: 4. For the CDR3, the DNA is TGTGCCAGCAGCACAGGGGGCTTAGACGAGCAGTACGTC. Its translation is CASSTGGLDEQYV.

This clonotype was seen more than once but under ten times. The chain carries TRBV5-1 and TRBJ2-2; possible D gene TRBD1, 5 bases. Germline lookup yields CDR1 SGHRS and CDR2 YFSETQ. Trimming removed 0 bases from V and 6 bases from J, with 6 bases in between. CDR3 size: 13 residues. Written as DNA, the CDR3 is TGCGCCAGCAGCTTGGAGGGGCCCGGGGAGCTGTTTTTT. This encodes CASSLEGPGELFF.